This T cell receptor (beta chain) was sequenced in a study of T-cell memory formation after mild COVID-19. The germline gives CDR1 SGHTA, CDR2 FQGNSA. The CDR3 contains 13 residues. V gave up 6 bases and J gave up 0 bases, with 8 bases separating them. Overall study results and limits: Day 15 to 85 contractors were CD4/CD8 balanced; later expanders leaned CD4+. Some clones that responded turned up in pre-infection memory, which suggests that cross-reactive memory joined in. Contracting CD4+ clones were located mainly in CM and EM, and CD8+ clones in EMRA. Specificity for SARS-CoV-2 was not confirmed among the second-wave clones peaking on day 37.

Each CDR3 protein is one row after TCRdb ran MiXCR on the 5' RACE reads. The sample holds about 540,000 distinct CDR3 sequences; 20% are singletons and the top ten take around 13%. This clonotype occurred many times. Its target is not known. The origin of this receptor is an adult woman who had mild COVID-19 (a few samples of this study predate the infection). Cell type and time point are not known. The sequenced material came from PBMCs or a T cell subset sorted from them (not recorded which). The chain carries TRBV7-2 and TRBJ1-1; D possibly corresponds to TRBD1 (5 bases). The CDR3 reads CASREDMNTEAFF. Written as DNA, the CDR3 is TGTGCCAGCAGGGAGGACATGAACACTGAAGCTTTCTTT.